The T cell receptor (beta chain) described here comes from a study of T cell repertoires in ileal Crohn's disease. Measured with immunoSEQ multiplex PCR; TCRdb has only the in-frame clones, and not every one. The repertoire consists of 14,000 or so clones, with approximately 80% occurring once and the leading ten covering under 6.5%. The CDR3 extends over 19 amino acids. Trimming cost V 3 bases and J 4 bases; bases outside gene matches: 17. Germline CDR1 and CDR2: SEHNR and FQNEAQ (reference sequence). The chain combines TRBV7-9 with TRBJ1-2; 10 positions match TRBD1. The TCR sequence derives from an adult with Crohn's disease. Specimen: ileal tissue. The CDR3 spells CASSFHGTGDGNNAYGYTF. CDR3 nucleotides: TGTGCCAGCAGCTTCCACGGGACAGGGGATGGGAATAATGCCTATGGCTACACCTTC.